These 27 T cell receptor delta chains came from one sample sequenced in a study of human gamma delta and Vdelta1 T cells. TCRdb re-processed the PCR reads via CATT. The repertoire holds several thousand delta-chain clones, roughly 40% seen once, with about 6.4% in the top ten. For these TCRs, the target antigens are not known. The sample was Vdelta1 gamma-delta T cells from blood grown in culture (DOT cells). Receptors originate from a human donor in good health.

The rearrangement uses TRDV1 and TRDJ1, with TRDD3 matching 8 bases. The ends lost 1 base at V and 4 bases at J; junction bases unmatched: 11. Per germline, CDR1 TSWWSYY and CDR2 QGS. This CDR3 is built from 17 residues. The CDR3: CALGERLLGGFFDKLIF. CDR3 nucleotides: TGTGCTCTTGGGGAACGGCTACTGGGGGGGTTTTTCGATAAACTCATCTTT.

The chain uses TRDV1 and TRDJ1; the match to TRDD3 covers 11 bases. The germline V gene encodes CDR1 TSWWSYY and CDR2 QGS. V shed 2 bases and J 0 bases; nucleotides not matched to a gene: 29. The CDR3 covers 25 residues. CDR3: CALGERGSATYVLGDTLPYTDKLIF. The CDR3 DNA follows: TGTGCTCTTGGGGAAAGAGGATCGGCCACCTACGTTCTGGGGGATACCCTTCCTTACACCGATAAACTCATCTTT.

This clone appeared a few times. The genes are TRDV1 and TRDJ1; 9 bases agree with TRDD2. J lost 0 bases, V lost 4 bases, and 30 bases had no gene match. Germline CDR1 is TSWWSYY and CDR2 is QGS. The CDR3 length is 24 residues. This chain's CDR3 is CALGGTTGLPTEWGQDLYTDKLIF. Written as DNA, the CDR3 is TGTGCTCTTGGGGGCACTACCGGCCTTCCTACTGAGTGGGGCCAAGATCTATACACCGATAAACTCATCTTT.

V and J are TRDV1 and TRDJ1; possible D gene TRDD2, 6 bases. There are 17 residues in the CDR3. Germline assignment: CDR1 TSWWSYY and CDR2 QGS. V was clipped by 2 bases and J by 2 bases, with 18 bases between them. Here the CDR3 DNA reads TGTGCTCTTGGGGAAACTGGCTCCTACGGGGGTACCGATAAACTCATCTTT. Translated, it gives CALGETGSYGGTDKLIF.

This chain uses TRDV1 with TRDJ1; 11 nucleotides agree with TRDD3. The CDR3 is made up of 24 amino acids. Germline values: CDR1 TSWWSYY, CDR2 QGS. The V and J ends lost 4 bases and 0 bases, in that order; junction bases with no gene match: 28. CDR3 DNA sequence: TGTGCTCTTGGGGCGTTTTCTTCTCCTATTATAGCGTTACTGGGGGATAGGGACACCGATAAACTCATCTTT. It yields the protein CALGAFSSPIIALLGDRDTDKLIF.

This clone is judged medium-sized. The V and J genes are TRDV1 and TRDJ1; TRDD2 might be the D (5 bases). The CDR3 loop spans 17 amino acids. V lost 2 bases to trimming and J lost 2 bases, with 18 bases between them. Per germline, CDR1 TSWWSYY and CDR2 QGS. CDR3 loop: CALGEWAYSDGTDKLIF. The CDR3 DNA is TGTGCTCTTGGGGAATGGGCCTACTCCGATGGTACCGATAAACTCATCTTT.

This clone was seen once. V and J are TRDV1 and TRDJ1, with D hard to call. The CDR3 has 18 amino acids. Germline CDR1 and CDR2: TSWWSYY and QGS. Trimming took off 1 base at V and 3 bases at J, with 21 bases between the two ends. Here the CDR3 DNA reads TGTGCTCTTGGGGAACGTTTCAACCCCCGACAGGAACCCGATAAACTCATCTTT. Residues: CALGERFNPRQEPDKLIF.

This clone was found a few times. The chain uses TRDV1 and TRDJ1, with 12 bases aligning to TRDD3. Germline assignment: CDR1 TSWWSYY and CDR2 QGS. The CDR3 is made up of 21 amino acids. V shed 1 base, J shed 0 bases, and the junction held 15 bases outside the gene matches. The CDR3 DNA reads as TGTGCTCTTGGGGAACAATCTACCCACTGGGGGATACTTTATTACACCGATAAACTCATCTTT. This sequence encodes CALGEQSTHWGILYYTDKLIF.

This clone was counted only a few times. V gene TRDV1 combines with J gene TRDJ1, with 8 bases fitting TRDD3. J was trimmed by 0 bases and V by 1 base; bases with no gene match: 13. The germline gives CDR1 TSWWSYY, CDR2 QGS. The CDR3 spans 19 residues. The CDR3: CALGEPLSSGGVYTDKLIF. DNA for the CDR3: TGTGCTCTTGGGGAACCCCTAAGCTCTGGGGGAGTGTACACCGATAAACTCATCTTT.

A word on this clone: One junction end disagrees with the germline gene, perhaps due to a read error. Other DNA sequences in this specimen translate into the identical CDR3. The V and J genes are TRDV1 and TRDJ3; 13 bases align to TRDD3. The germline V gene encodes CDR1 TSWWSYY and CDR2 QGS. The CDR3 runs to 27 residues. CDR3 sequence: CALGELPPPKILGDTYLSSWDTRQMFF. In nucleotides, the CDR3 is TGTGCTCTTGGGGAACTTCCTCCCCCAAAAATACTGGGGGATACGTACCTGAGCTCCTGGGACACCCGACAGATGTTTTTT.

The chain uses TRDV1 and TRDJ1, with 10 bases aligning to TRDD3. The CDR3 has 18 residues. V shed 0 bases, J shed 8 bases, and the junction held 15 bases outside the gene matches. Germline lookup yields CDR1 TSWWSYY and CDR2 QGS. This CDR3 reads CALGELTPLLGDESKLIF. The CDR3 nucleotides read TGTGCTCTTGGGGAACTTACCCCTCTACTGGGGGATGAATCGAAACTCATCTTT.

This clone was seen a handful of times. This sequence joins TRDV1 and TRDJ1; 9 positions match TRDD3. Unmatched junction bases numbered 30, after V lost 0 bases and J lost 10 bases. This CDR3 has 22 residues. Per germline, CDR1 TSWWSYY and CDR2 QGS. The DNA of the CDR3 is TGTGCTCTTGGGGAACTAAGGTCCCCACGGGAGTACTGGGGGACCTCCGTGATAGGACTCATCTTT. Translation gives CALGELRSPREYWGTSVIGLIF.

Within the sample, this clone is medium-sized. The chain joins TRDV1 to TRDJ1; 13 bases match TRDD3. J was trimmed by 0 bases and V by 4 bases; bases with no gene match: 11. Germline V gene lookup returns CDR1 TSWWSYY and CDR2 QGS. The length of the CDR3 is 19 residues. CDR3 region: CALGATNWGIRVDTDKLIF. As DNA, the CDR3 is TGTGCTCTTGGGGCTACCAACTGGGGGATACGGGTGGACACCGATAAACTCATCTTT.

The V gene was left uncalled, and the J gene is TRDJ1; the D segment call TRDD3 is taken from the table without a DNA check. This CDR3 comprises 14 residues. The CDR3 DNA sequence: TGTGCGAGAAGTCCTGGGGGATTTTTGCATAAACTCATCTTT. The encoded protein is CARSPGGFLHKLIF.

The chain combines TRDV1 with TRDJ1, with D possibly TRDD2 on 5 matching bases. The CDR3 extends over 16 amino acids. V was clipped by 4 bases and J by 3 bases, with 18 bases between them. The V gene's germline CDR1 is TSWWSYY and CDR2 QGS. The DNA for the CDR3 is TGTGCTCTTGGGGTCACTCCTAGATTTCGTGCCGATAAACTCATCTTT. Translating it yields CALGVTPRFRADKLIF.

V usage is TRDV1 and J usage is TRDJ1, with D tentatively TRDD3 (6 bases). The CDR3 covers 18 residues. Germline lookup yields CDR1 TSWWSYY and CDR2 QGS. V was clipped by 5 bases and J by 1 base, with 23 bases between them. CDR3 DNA: TGTGCTCTTGGGTCCCCTCTTCCCCCCCTGGGGATCACCGATAAACTCATCTTT. It encodes CALGSPLPPLGITDKLIF.

This clone showed up just a few times. The genes are TRDV1 and TRDJ1, with 11 bases fitting TRDD3. The V and J ends lost 1 base and 5 bases, in that order; junction bases with no gene match: 9. This CDR3 spans 17 amino acids. CDR1 is TSWWSYY and CDR2 is QGS in the germline V gene. CDR3 region: CALGERPGGYWVDKLIF. CDR3 coding DNA: TGTGCTCTTGGGGAACGGCCTGGGGGATACTGGGTTGATAAACTCATCTTT.

By proportion, this clone is medium-sized (0.01 to 0.1%). This sequence joins TRDV1 and TRDJ1; D tentatively fits TRDD2 or TRDD3 (9 bases each). Trimming took 0 bases from V and 0 from J, leaving 29 bases between them. The CDR3 extends over 22 amino acids. In germline, CDR1 is TSWWSYY, CDR2 QGS. CDR3 bases: TGTGCTCTTGGGGAACTCCATTACCCTTCCTACCCTGGGGGATGGTACACCGATAAACTCATCTTT. The encoded protein is CALGELHYPSYPGGWYTDKLIF.

The chain has TRDV1 and TRDJ1; 9 nucleotides agree with TRDD3. CDR1 and CDR2 from the germline V gene are TSWWSYY and QGS. V was pared by 1 base and J by 0 bases, with 24 bases of the junction left unmatched. The CDR3 contains 23 residues. The CDR3 region is CALGEQQEGGLRWGIGDTDKLIF. The CDR3 coding sequence is TGTGCTCTTGGGGAACAACAGGAAGGAGGACTTCGCTGGGGGATCGGGGACACCGATAAACTCATCTTT.

Turning to this clone: A much bigger clone sits one base away, suggesting this may be a read error. Other nucleotide sequences in the sample specify the same CDR3. This chain links TRDV1 with TRDJ1; 7 bases agree with TRDD3. CDR1 and CDR2 from the germline V gene are TSWWSYY and QGS. The CDR3 is made up of 17 amino acids. CDR3 amino acids: CALGEHFTGDNTDKLIF. In nucleotides, the CDR3 is TGTGCCCTTGGGGAACATTTTACTGGGGACAACACCGATAAACTCATCTTT.

This clone is termed medium-sized. The J gene is TRDJ1, the V gene TRDV1; the match to TRDD3 covers 7 bases. CDR1 and CDR2 from the germline V gene are TSWWSYY and QGS. There are 20 residues in the CDR3. With V trimmed by 5 bases and J by 2 bases, 23 bases remained unmatched. DNA of the CDR3: TGTGCTCTTGGGACGGCCTTCGTAGATGTCTGGGGGGACCAAACCGATAAACTCATCTTT. This translates into CALGTAFVDVWGDQTDKLIF.

The V and J genes are TRDV1 and TRDJ1, with TRDD3 matching 8 bases. Trimming cost V 4 bases and J 1 base; bases outside gene matches: 35. The germline V gene encodes CDR1 TSWWSYY and CDR2 QGS. The CDR3 is made up of 25 amino acids. As DNA, the CDR3 is TGTGCTCTTGGGGTAATGGAAGGGGGCATAATGTTCGCCGGGGGGATAAGAGTCTCCACCGATAAACTCATCTTT. As protein: CALGVMEGGIMFAGGIRVSTDKLIF.

V usage is TRDV1 and J usage is TRDJ1; the match to TRDD3 covers 8 bases. Trimming took 0 bases from V and 0 from J; bases not matched to a gene: 24. From germline, CDR1 is TSWWSYY and CDR2 QGS. CDR3 length: 23 residues. The CDR3 here is CALGELRPLRWGMPREYTDKLIF. CDR3 DNA: TGTGCTCTTGGGGAACTACGCCCTTTACGTTGGGGGATGCCACGCGAGTACACCGATAAACTCATCTTT.

The gene calls are TRDV1 and TRDJ1, with 9 bases matching TRDD3. The V gene end was trimmed by 4 bases and the J gene end by 0 bases; junction bases not matched to a gene: 21. Looked up from germline, CDR1 is TSWWSYY and CDR2 is QGS. This CDR3 is 21 amino acids long. The CDR3, as DNA: TGTGCTCTTGGGGGACAAACTCTACGGTACTGGGGGACCCTGTACACCGATAAACTCATCTTT. This translates into CALGGQTLRYWGTLYTDKLIF.

The rearrangement links TRDV1 to TRDJ1; D uncertain. CDR1 and CDR2 (germline): TSWWSYY, QGS. There are 13 residues in the CDR3. V lost 3 bases to trimming and J lost 0 bases, with 5 bases between them. CDR3 nucleotides: TGTGCTCTTGGGGAGGTGTACACCGATAAACTCATCTTT. Translated: CALGEVYTDKLIF.

The rearrangement links TRDV1 to TRDJ1; 8 nucleotides line up with TRDD3. V dropped 2 bases and J dropped 0; count of bases not matched to a gene: 20. The CDR3 extends over 21 amino acids. Per the germline V gene, CDR1 is TSWWSYY and CDR2 is QGS. The CDR3 loop is CALGEFPFLGGIWQYTDKLIF. The DNA for the CDR3 is TGTGCTCTTGGGGAATTCCCCTTCTTAGGGGGGATATGGCAGTACACCGATAAACTCATCTTT.

The rearrangement links TRDV1 to TRDJ1; possible D gene TRDD3, 8 bases. V lost 0 bases and J lost 0, with 23 bases in between. The CDR3 is 20 residues long. In germline, CDR1 is TSWWSYY, CDR2 QGS. The CDR3 DNA reads as TGTGCTCTTGGGGAACTAGGGAATTCCTACCTACTGGGGGACACCGATAAACTCATCTTT. Protein: CALGELGNSYLLGDTDKLIF.